Listed here are 14 T cell receptor beta chains from one sample, sequenced in a study of cytomegalovirus exposure and HLA in healthy donors. TCRdb's table, derived via immunoSEQ multiplex PCR, lists solely in-frame clones and lacks some. Altogether 90,000 to 150,000 clones are present, 88% being singletons, with the ten largest covering roughly 6%. The sample comprised PBMCs. All receptors come from a woman aged 18-30 years in good health and CMV-seropositive.

The genes are TRBV4-2 and TRBJ1-1; the D gene is possibly TRBD1 (6 bases). The germline V gene has CDR1 LGHNA and CDR2 YNFKEQ. This CDR3 has 15 residues. Trimming removed 0 bases at V and 7 bases at J, with 15 bases between. CDR3 in DNA: TGTGCCAGCAGCCAAGATCAACAGGGTTTTTTTGAAGCTTTCTTT. Residues: CASSQDQQGFFEAFF.

The gene calls are TRBV5-1 and TRBJ1-6; D is uncertain. Between the trimmed V and J ends, which lost 1 base and 5 bases, there was a span of 13 bases. CDR1 and CDR2 from the germline V gene are SGHRS and YFSETQ. CDR3 length equals 16 residues. CDR3 nucleotide sequence: TGCGCCAGCAGCTTGATCCAGAACCAGAATAATTCACCCCTCCACTTT. The encoded protein is CASSLIQNQNNSPLHF.

This clone appeared a few times. This chain uses TRBV6-4 with TRBJ2-2, with D tentatively TRBD1 (6 bases). From germline, CDR1 is MRHNA and CDR2 SNTAGT. V lost 2 bases and J 2 bases, leaving 6 bases between the germline ends. The CDR3 has 14 residues. The CDR3 spells CASSDGTNTGELFF. In DNA form, the CDR3 reads TGTGCCAGCAGTGACGGGACAAACACCGGGGAGCTGTTTTTT.

The V gene is TRBV7-2, the J gene TRBJ2-3; the match to TRBD2 covers 10 bases. Per the germline V gene, CDR1 is SGHTA and CDR2 is FQGNSA. Germline trimming cut 0 bases from V and 8 bases from J; bases unmatched to any gene: 5. This CDR3 is 15 amino acids long. The CDR3 loop is CASSLAPSGSSTQYF. CDR3 coding DNA: TGTGCCAGCAGCTTAGCTCCTAGCGGGAGTAGTACGCAGTATTTT.

The rearrangement joins TRBV14 to TRBJ2-7; the match to TRBD2 covers 10 bases. In germline, CDR1 is SGHDN, CDR2 FVKESK. The length of the CDR3 is 15 residues. The V gene end was trimmed by 0 bases and the J gene end by 2 bases; junction bases not matched to a gene: 1. The CDR3: CASSQELAGPYEQYF. DNA of the CDR3: TGTGCCAGCAGCCAAGAACTAGCGGGACCCTACGAGCAGTACTTC.

The chain has TRBV7-8 and TRBJ2-7; a possible D gene is TRBD2 (6 bases). CDR3 length equals 16 residues. Germline values: CDR1 SGHVS, CDR2 FQNEAQ. V dropped 4 bases and J dropped 1 base, with 17 bases sitting between them. CDR3 loop: CASSSVGGTLSYEQYF. In nucleotides, the CDR3 is TGTGCCAGCAGCTCTGTCGGGGGTACTCTTTCCTACGAGCAGTACTTC. The full variable domain, rest sourced from reference TRBV7-8 and TRBJ2-7, is GAGVSQSPRYKVAKRGQDVALRCDPISGHVSLFWYQQALGQGPEFLTYFQNEAQLDKSGLPSDRFFAERPEGSVSTLKIQRTQQEDSAVYLCASSSVGGTLSYEQYFGPGTRLTVT.

This sequence joins TRBV19 and TRBJ1-2, with a tentative D call TRBD1 (5 bases). The CDR3 is 14 amino acids. In germline, CDR1 is LNHDA, CDR2 SQIVND (reference sequence). The ends were cut back, 0 bases at V and 2 bases at J, with 7 bases in the middle. The CDR3 DNA reads TGTGCCAGTAGTATAGATCGACAGAACTATGGCTACACCTTC. This gives the protein CASSIDRQNYGYTF.

The V call is TRBV18, the J call TRBJ1-1, with D unresolved. From germline, CDR1 is KGHSH and CDR2 LQKENI. Trimming shortened V by 4 bases and J by 0 bases, and 6 bases separated the two germline ends. This CDR3 has 13 amino acids. CDR3 DNA sequence: TGTGCCAGCTCACGTACAGTGAACACTGAAGCTTTCTTT. It yields the protein CASSRTVNTEAFF.

This clone was observed once. This chain joins TRBV5-6 and TRBJ2-7; 8 nucleotides match TRBD1. The V and J ends lost 4 bases and 2 bases, in that order; junction bases with no gene match: 8. The CDR3 is made up of 15 amino acids. Germline V gene sequence: CDR1 SGHDT, CDR2 YYEEEE. CDR3 sequence reads: CASSVTGGPTYEQYF. CDR3 bases: TGTGCCAGCAGCGTTACAGGGGGTCCTACCTACGAGCAGTACTTC.

The chain is built from TRBV2 and TRBJ1-1; 7 bases fit TRBD1. CDR3 length equals 12 residues. The germline CDR1 and CDR2 sequences are SNHLY and FYNNEI. With 11 bases clipped from V and 7 bases from J, the junction kept 10 bases outside the gene matches. CDR3 nucleotide sequence: TGTGCCGGACTACAGGGGAGCGTTGAAGCTTTCTTT. As protein: CAGLQGSVEAFF. The complete variable domain, with remaining parts taken from reference TRBV2 and TRBJ1-1, reads EPEVTQTPSHQVTQMGQEVILRCVPISNHLYFYWYRQILGQKVEFLVSFYNNEISEKSEIFDDQFSVERPDGSNFTLKIRSTKLEDSAMYFCAGLQGSVEAFFGQGTRLTVV.

V usage is TRBV6-5 and J usage is TRBJ1-4; D possibly corresponds to TRBD1 (5 bases). The CDR3 consists of 14 residues. Trimming stripped 3 bases from V and 2 bases from J, with 7 bases between. Germline lookup yields CDR1 MNHEY and CDR2 SVGAGI. CDR3 sequence: CASSYGGTNEKLFF. CDR3 bases: TGTGCCAGCAGTTATGGGGGGACTAATGAAAAACTGTTTTTT.

The rearrangement joins TRBV5-1 to TRBJ2-3; 10 bases fit TRBD2. The germline gives CDR1 SGHRS, CDR2 YFSETQ. The CDR3 length is 13 residues. Losses at the gene ends were 1 base for V and 8 bases for J; bases not matched to a gene: 1. The CDR3: CASSLTSGATQYF. DNA of the CDR3: TGCGCCAGCAGCTTGACTAGCGGGGCTACGCAGTATTTT.

This clone was detected a few times. V usage is TRBV7-9 and J usage is TRBJ1-2, with TRBD1 matching 9 bases. Germline CDR1 and CDR2: SEHNR and FQNEAQ (reference sequence). After removal of 5 bases from V and 7 bases from J, the junction contained 11 bases not matched to a gene. This CDR3 comprises 15 residues. The CDR3 DNA is TGTGCCAGCAGCCCGCCGGGACAGGGTGTAATTGGCTACACCTTC. Translation gives CASSPPGQGVIGYTF. Variable domain in full (rest from reference TRBV7-9 and TRBJ1-2): DTGVSQNPRHKITKRGQNVTFRCDPISEHNRLYWYRQTLGQGPEFLTYFQNEAQLEKSRLLSDRFSAERPKGSFSTLEIQRTEQGDSAMYLCASSPPGQGVIGYTFGSGTRLTVV.

The chain is built from TRBV12-5 and TRBJ2-5; 7 bases match TRBD1. V dropped 1 base and J dropped 4; count of bases not matched to a gene: 6. Germline V lookup: CDR1 LGHNT, CDR2 FRNRAP. The CDR3 contains 15 residues. The DNA of the CDR3 is TGTGCTAGTGGTTTGGGGGACAGTCAAAGAGAGACCCAGTACTTC. Translated, it gives CASGLGDSQRETQYF.